The TCR beta chain under discussion was sequenced for a study of blood T cell repertoires in COVID-19. Method: immunoSEQ multiplex PCR; TCRdb's copy keeps in-frame clones and lacks some. The sample includes some 130,000 clones, about nine tenths of them seen just once. The trim removed 4 bases at V and 3 bases at J, leaving 4 bases unmatched. Germline V gives CDR1 KGHSH, CDR2 LQKENI. The CDR3 has 15 residues. Sequenced: peripheral blood. This sequence originates from a man aged 50-60 years with active COVID-19. V is TRBV18 and J is TRBJ2-1; TRBD1 matches at 9 bases. This CDR3 is CASSLRTGDYNEQFF. The DNA for the CDR3 is TGTGCCAGCTCACTCCGGACAGGGGACTACAATGAGCAGTTCTTC.